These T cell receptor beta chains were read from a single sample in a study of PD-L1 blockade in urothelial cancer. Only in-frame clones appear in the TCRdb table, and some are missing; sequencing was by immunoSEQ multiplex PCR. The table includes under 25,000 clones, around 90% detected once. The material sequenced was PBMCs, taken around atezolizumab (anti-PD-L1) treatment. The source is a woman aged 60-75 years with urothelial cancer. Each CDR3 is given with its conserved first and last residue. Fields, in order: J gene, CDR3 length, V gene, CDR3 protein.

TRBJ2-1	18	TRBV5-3	CARSQAGADTFSYNEQFF
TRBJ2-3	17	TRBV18	CASSPKSARGGTDTQYF
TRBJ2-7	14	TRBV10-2	CASNRQVGSYEQYF
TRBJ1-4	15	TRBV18	CASSPRTATNEKLFF
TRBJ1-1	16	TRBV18	CASSPNRGNADTEAFF
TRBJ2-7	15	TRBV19	CASSIRTGWVGEQYF
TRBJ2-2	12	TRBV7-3	CASGGVFGELFF
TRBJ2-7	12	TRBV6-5	CASRGQGTLPYF
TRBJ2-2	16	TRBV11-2	CASSPSSRGGTGELFF
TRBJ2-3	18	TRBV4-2	CASSPLAGGPRGADTQYF
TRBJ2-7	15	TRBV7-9	CASSSSSGVSYEQYF
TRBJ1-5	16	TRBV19	CASSTTGMGGNQPQHF
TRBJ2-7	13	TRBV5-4	CASSYGSSYEQYF
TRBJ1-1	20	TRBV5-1	CASRPRAGLQGGRVDTEAFF
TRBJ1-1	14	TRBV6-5	CASRRQDRGTEAFF
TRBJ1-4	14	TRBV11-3	CASSGRPANEKLFF
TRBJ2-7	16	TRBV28	CASIGEFGQGGYEQYF
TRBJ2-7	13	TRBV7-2	CASSLVTGYEQYF
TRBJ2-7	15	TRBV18	CASSPMDRLSYEQYF
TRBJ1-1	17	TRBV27	CASNPRDRVFVNTEAFF
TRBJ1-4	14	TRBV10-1	CASSDRVWGEKLFF
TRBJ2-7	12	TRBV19	CASSPDWDEQYF
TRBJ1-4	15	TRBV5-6	CASSPGQGMNEKLFF
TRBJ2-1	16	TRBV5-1	CASTPKSRGSNNEQFF
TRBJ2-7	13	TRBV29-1	CSAIGARGYEQYF
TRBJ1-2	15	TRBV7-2	CASSSDRGLQYGYTF
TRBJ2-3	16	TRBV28	CASSFFSGRGANTQYF
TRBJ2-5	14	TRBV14	CASSQGFTKETQYF
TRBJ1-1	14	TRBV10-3	CAISGGQGSTEAFF
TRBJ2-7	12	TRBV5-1	CASSLDRGPQYF
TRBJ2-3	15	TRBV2	CASSASGTGTDTQYF
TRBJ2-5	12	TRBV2	CASSEYGEAQYF
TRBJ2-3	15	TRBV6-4	CASKTSGGLTDTQYF
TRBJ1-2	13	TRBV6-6	CASSRQQGGGYTF
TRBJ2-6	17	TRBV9	CASSVEQGAPGANVLTF
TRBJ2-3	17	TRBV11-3	CASSLRGMGSGADTQYF
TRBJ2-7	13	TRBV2	CASSVFSFYEQYF
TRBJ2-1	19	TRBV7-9	CASSLIFGLIGTTYNEQFF
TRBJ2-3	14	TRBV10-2	CASSDSGRTDTQYF